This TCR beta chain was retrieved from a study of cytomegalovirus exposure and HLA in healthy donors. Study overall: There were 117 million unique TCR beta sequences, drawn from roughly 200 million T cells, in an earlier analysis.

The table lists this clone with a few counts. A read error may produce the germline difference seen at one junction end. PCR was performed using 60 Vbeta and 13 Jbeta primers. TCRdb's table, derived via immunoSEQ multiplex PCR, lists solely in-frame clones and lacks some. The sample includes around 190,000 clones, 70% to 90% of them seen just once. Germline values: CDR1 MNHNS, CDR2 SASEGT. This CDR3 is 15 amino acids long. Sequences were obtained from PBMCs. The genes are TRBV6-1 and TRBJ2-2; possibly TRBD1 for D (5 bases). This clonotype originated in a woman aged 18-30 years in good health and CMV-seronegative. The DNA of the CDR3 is TGTGCCAGCAGCTTACAGGCAACGAAAACCGGGGAGCTGTTTTTT. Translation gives CASSLQATKTGELFF.